Listed below are T cell receptor beta chains from one sample, sequenced in a study of beta chain features in type 1 diabetes. The assay was immunoSEQ multiplex PCR, and TCRdb's table has in-frame clones only and misses some. This sample has roughly 340,000 clones, with roughly 13% found just once. The sample taken for sequencing was naive CD4+ T cells from blood. The receptors derive from a woman aged 18-29 years with type 1 diabetes. CDR3s include the opening cysteine and the closing phenylalanine or tryptophan. Fields, in order: D gene, J gene, clone size, V gene, CDR3 protein, CDR3 DNA. The D gene is left open where the match is weak. Size is stated for part of the rows, as once, few or many counts, or as a class when the clone is expanded.

D gene: TRBD2
J gene: TRBJ2-1
clone size: -
V gene: TRBV7-3
CDR3 protein: CASSLTPGTRINEQFF
CDR3 DNA: TGTGCCAGCAGCTTAACGCCGGGGACTAGGATCAATGAGCAGTTCTTC

D gene: TRBD2
J gene: TRBJ2-1
clone size: -
V gene: TRBV30
CDR3 protein: CAWSVSGSIVF
CDR3 DNA: TGTGCCTGGAGTGTAAGCGGGAGCATAGTCTTC

D gene: -
J gene: TRBJ2-1
clone size: few
V gene: TRBV11-2
CDR3 protein: CASSLRQGIGNEQFF
CDR3 DNA: TGTGCCAGCAGCTTGAGGCAGGGGATCGGCAATGAGCAGTTCTTC

D gene: -
J gene: TRBJ2-5
clone size: few
V gene: TRBV11-3
CDR3 protein: CASASPETQYF
CDR3 DNA: TGTGCCAGCGCAAGCCCAGAGACCCAGTACTTC

D gene: TRBD2
J gene: TRBJ2-7
clone size: few
V gene: TRBV5-1
CDR3 protein: CASSRPLAGNSFEQYF
CDR3 DNA: TGCGCCAGCAGCCGTCCCCTAGCGGGAAACAGTTTCGAGCAGTACTTC

D gene: TRBD2
J gene: TRBJ2-4
clone size: few
V gene: TRBV5-1
CDR3 protein: CASSLDSGTNIQYF
CDR3 DNA: TGCGCCAGCAGCTTGGATAGCGGGACAAACATTCAGTACTTC

D gene: TRBD2
J gene: TRBJ2-1
clone size: few
V gene: TRBV5-1
CDR3 protein: CASSLDGLAPYNEQFF
CDR3 DNA: TGCGCCAGCAGCTTGGACGGACTAGCCCCCTACAATGAGCAGTTCTTC

D gene: -
J gene: TRBJ2-3
clone size: -
V gene: TRBV20-1
CDR3 protein: CSAWTGYTQYF
CDR3 DNA: TGCAGTGCTTGGACTGGGTATACGCAGTATTTT

D gene: -
J gene: TRBJ2-1
clone size: -
V gene: TRBV30
CDR3 protein: CAWSVLRGNEQFF
CDR3 DNA: TGTGCCTGGAGTGTACTACGAGGTAATGAGCAGTTCTTC

D gene: -
J gene: TRBJ1-2
clone size: few
V gene: TRBV21-1
CDR3 protein: CASSIPTGGRDGYTF
CDR3 DNA: TGTGCCAGCAGCATCCCGACAGGGGGAAGGGATGGCTACACCTTC

D gene: TRBD1
J gene: TRBJ1-4
clone size: few
V gene: TRBV18
CDR3 protein: CASSQTGVEKLFF
CDR3 DNA: TGTGCCAGCTCCCAAACAGGGGTTGAAAAACTGTTTTTT

D gene: TRBD2
J gene: TRBJ2-3
clone size: few
V gene: TRBV2
CDR3 protein: CASSLAASPKRDF
CDR3 DNA: TGTGCCAGCAGCCTAGCGGCTTCCCCCAAGCGGGATTTT

D gene: TRBD2
J gene: TRBJ2-1
clone size: few
V gene: TRBV30
CDR3 protein: CAWSVAGTMQFF
CDR3 DNA: TGTGCCTGGAGTGTCGCCGGGACTATGCAGTTCTTC

D gene: TRBD1
J gene: TRBJ2-2
clone size: few
V gene: TRBV7-9
CDR3 protein: CASTVRTGGTGELFF
CDR3 DNA: TGTGCCAGCACCGTCCGGACAGGGGGCACCGGGGAGCTGTTTTTT

D gene: TRBD2
J gene: TRBJ2-1
clone size: -
V gene: TRBV5-6
CDR3 protein: CASRRRTSGTLYNEQFF
CDR3 DNA: TGTGCCAGCAGAAGAAGGACTAGCGGGACTCTTTACAATGAGCAGTTCTTC

D gene: TRBD2
J gene: TRBJ2-3
clone size: -
V gene: TRBV28
CDR3 protein: CASSTAGGTTDTQYF
CDR3 DNA: TGTGCCAGCAGTACAGCGGGAGGGACCACAGATACGCAGTATTTT

D gene: TRBD2
J gene: TRBJ2-1
clone size: -
V gene: TRBV7-9
CDR3 protein: CASSPLGLAGDAYNEQFF
CDR3 DNA: TGTGCCAGCAGCCCCCTGGGACTAGCGGGAGACGCCTACAATGAGCAGTTCTTC

D gene: TRBD2
J gene: TRBJ2-1
clone size: -
V gene: TRBV11-2
CDR3 protein: CASSLLAGVVGDEQFF
CDR3 DNA: TGTGCCAGCAGCTTACTAGCGGGAGTTGTAGGGGATGAGCAGTTCTTC

D gene: -
J gene: TRBJ2-7
clone size: few
V gene: TRBV5-1
CDR3 protein: CASSAGGEVDEQYF
CDR3 DNA: TGCGCCAGCAGCGCAGGCGGGGAGGTGGACGAGCAGTACTTC

D gene: -
J gene: TRBJ2-3
clone size: -
V gene: TRBV7-2
CDR3 protein: CASSLISSSDTQYF
CDR3 DNA: TGTGCCAGCAGCTTAATTAGTAGTTCGGATACGCAGTATTTT

D gene: TRBD2
J gene: TRBJ2-2
clone size: -
V gene: TRBV11-2
CDR3 protein: CASSLGTSGGLSGELFF
CDR3 DNA: TGTGCCAGCAGCTTAGGAACTAGCGGAGGCTTATCCGGGGAGCTGTTTTTT

D gene: TRBD1
J gene: TRBJ1-2
clone size: -
V gene: TRBV7-2
CDR3 protein: CASSSQTGRPNGYTF
CDR3 DNA: TGTGCCAGCAGTTCCCAGACAGGGAGGCCCAATGGCTACACCTTC

D gene: -
J gene: TRBJ1-5
clone size: few
V gene: TRBV28
CDR3 protein: CASSLDRLNQPQHF
CDR3 DNA: TGTGCCAGCAGCCTAGACAGGCTTAATCAGCCCCAGCATTTT

D gene: -
J gene: TRBJ1-2
clone size: -
V gene: TRBV6-6
CDR3 protein: CASSYFEGYTF
CDR3 DNA: TGTGCCAGCAGTTATTTTGAGGGCTACACCTTC

D gene: -
J gene: TRBJ2-7
clone size: -
V gene: TRBV19
CDR3 protein: CASSTAVSGYEQYF
CDR3 DNA: TGTGCCAGTAGTACGGCGGTTAGCGGCTACGAGCAGTACTTC

D gene: TRBD1
J gene: TRBJ2-5
clone size: -
V gene: TRBV18
CDR3 protein: CASSRRQGEETQYF
CDR3 DNA: TGTGCCAGCTCAAGACGACAGGGTGAGGAGACCCAGTACTTC

D gene: TRBD1
J gene: TRBJ2-1
clone size: few
V gene: TRBV2
CDR3 protein: CASSVGQSSYNEQFF
CDR3 DNA: TGTGCCAGCAGTGTGGGACAGAGCTCCTACAATGAGCAGTTCTTC

D gene: TRBD2
J gene: TRBJ2-1
clone size: few
V gene: TRBV7-9
CDR3 protein: CASSLGLAEDNEQFF
CDR3 DNA: TGTGCCAGCAGCCTAGGACTAGCGGAGGACAATGAGCAGTTCTTC

D gene: TRBD2
J gene: TRBJ2-1
clone size: once
V gene: TRBV15
CDR3 protein: CATSRETPGTSGIYNEQFF
CDR3 DNA: TGTGCCACCAGCAGAGAGACTCCTGGGACTAGCGGGATCTACAATGAGCAGTTCTTC

D gene: -
J gene: TRBJ2-5
clone size: -
V gene: TRBV11-2
CDR3 protein: CASSSNPRGETQYF
CDR3 DNA: TGTGCCAGCAGCTCAAACCCTAGAGGAGAGACCCAGTACTTC

D gene: -
J gene: TRBJ2-1
clone size: -
V gene: TRBV28
CDR3 protein: CASSLGQSSYNEQFF
CDR3 DNA: TGTGCCAGCAGTTTAGGGCAGAGCTCCTACAATGAGCAGTTCTTC

D gene: TRBD1
J gene: TRBJ1-1
clone size: few
V gene: TRBV29-1
CDR3 protein: CSVERQGKAFF
CDR3 DNA: TGCAGCGTTGAGAGACAGGGGAAAGCTTTCTTT

D gene: -
J gene: TRBJ2-1
clone size: few
V gene: TRBV14
CDR3 protein: CASSQGQYGEQFF
CDR3 DNA: TGTGCCAGCAGCCAAGGACAGTATGGTGAGCAGTTCTTC

D gene: TRBD1
J gene: TRBJ1-1
clone size: few
V gene: TRBV30
CDR3 protein: CAWNTGGKTEAFF
CDR3 DNA: TGTGCCTGGAATACAGGGGGTAAAACTGAAGCTTTCTTT

D gene: -
J gene: TRBJ2-7
clone size: many
V gene: TRBV29-1
CDR3 protein: CSVARTAAYEQYF
CDR3 DNA: TGCAGCGTCGCCCGGACAGCCGCCTACGAGCAGTACTTC

D gene: -
J gene: TRBJ2-3
clone size: -
V gene: TRBV7-2
CDR3 protein: CASSLMTDRQYF
CDR3 DNA: TGTGCCAGCAGCTTAATGACAGATAGGCAGTATTTT

D gene: -
J gene: TRBJ2-2
clone size: few
V gene: TRBV12-5
CDR3 protein: CASGKGGEDTGELFF
CDR3 DNA: TGTGCTAGTGGTAAAGGCGGGGAAGACACCGGGGAGCTGTTTTTT

D gene: -
J gene: TRBJ2-2
clone size: -
V gene: TRBV6-6
CDR3 protein: CASRRLGFGGELFF
CDR3 DNA: TGTGCCAGCAGACGACTAGGTTTCGGCGGGGAGCTGTTTTTT

D gene: TRBD1
J gene: TRBJ1-2
clone size: few
V gene: TRBV5-4
CDR3 protein: CASSLVGQGGGYTF
CDR3 DNA: TGTGCCAGCAGCTTGGTGGGACAGGGTGGCGGCTACACCTTC

D gene: TRBD2
J gene: TRBJ2-1
clone size: few
V gene: TRBV10-3
CDR3 protein: CAISSGLAGVGEQFF
CDR3 DNA: TGTGCCATCAGCTCCGGACTAGCGGGAGTAGGAGAGCAGTTCTTC

D gene: TRBD1
J gene: TRBJ1-1
clone size: few
V gene: TRBV7-2
CDR3 protein: CASSLTRDRNTEAFF
CDR3 DNA: TGTGCCAGCAGCTTAACCAGGGACAGGAACACTGAAGCTTTCTTT

D gene: -
J gene: TRBJ2-1
clone size: few
V gene: TRBV5-1
CDR3 protein: CASSLEAGTYNEQFF
CDR3 DNA: TGCGCCAGCAGCTTGGAGGCGGGAACCTACAATGAGCAGTTCTTC

D gene: -
J gene: TRBJ2-2
clone size: few
V gene: TRBV27
CDR3 protein: CASSPTSTGELFF
CDR3 DNA: TGTGCCAGCAGCCCCACTTCCACCGGGGAGCTGTTTTTT

D gene: -
J gene: TRBJ2-3
clone size: -
V gene: TRBV7-8
CDR3 protein: CASSFRGSTDTQYF
CDR3 DNA: TGTGCCAGCAGCTTCCGCGGTAGCACAGATACGCAGTATTTT

D gene: TRBD2
J gene: TRBJ2-1
clone size: -
V gene: TRBV6-6
CDR3 protein: CASSYKAGAYNEQFF
CDR3 DNA: TGTGCCAGCAGTTACAAAGCGGGAGCCTACAATGAGCAGTTCTTC

D gene: TRBD2
J gene: TRBJ2-4
clone size: -
V gene: TRBV6-5
CDR3 protein: CASSYEASGPLQYF
CDR3 DNA: TGTGCCAGCAGTTACGAGGCTAGCGGTCCTCTTCAGTACTTC

D gene: TRBD1
J gene: TRBJ2-7
clone size: few
V gene: TRBV5-1
CDR3 protein: CASSSGTGVGEQYF
CDR3 DNA: TGCGCCAGCAGTTCCGGGACAGGGGTGGGGGAGCAGTACTTC

D gene: TRBD2
J gene: TRBJ2-1
clone size: -
V gene: TRBV27
CDR3 protein: CASSLAGAGVNEQFF
CDR3 DNA: TGTGCCAGCAGTCTCGCCGGAGCGGGGGTCAATGAGCAGTTCTTC

D gene: -
J gene: TRBJ2-1
clone size: -
V gene: TRBV11-2
CDR3 protein: CASSYPGSGNNEQFF
CDR3 DNA: TGTGCCAGCAGCTACCCGGGTAGCGGAAACAATGAGCAGTTCTTC

D gene: TRBD1
J gene: TRBJ1-2
clone size: -
V gene: TRBV7-2
CDR3 protein: CASSLDRGTYGYTF
CDR3 DNA: TGTGCCAGCAGCTTAGACAGGGGCACTTATGGCTACACCTTC

D gene: -
J gene: TRBJ1-2
clone size: -
V gene: TRBV9
CDR3 protein: CASSSHARGLNEFIGYTF
CDR3 DNA: TGTGCCAGCAGCTCCCACGCGCGGGGCCTGAACGAGTTTATTGGCTACACCTTC